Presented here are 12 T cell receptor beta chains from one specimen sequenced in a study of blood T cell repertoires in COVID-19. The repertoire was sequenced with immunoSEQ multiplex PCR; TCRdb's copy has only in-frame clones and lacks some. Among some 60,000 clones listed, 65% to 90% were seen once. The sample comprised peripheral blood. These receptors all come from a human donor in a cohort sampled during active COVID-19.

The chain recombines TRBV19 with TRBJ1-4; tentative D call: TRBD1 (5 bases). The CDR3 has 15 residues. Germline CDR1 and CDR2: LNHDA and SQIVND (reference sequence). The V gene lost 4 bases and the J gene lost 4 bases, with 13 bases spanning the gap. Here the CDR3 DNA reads TGTGCCAGTAGTAAAGAACAGGCAGATAATGAAAAACTGTTTTTT. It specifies CASSKEQADNEKLFF. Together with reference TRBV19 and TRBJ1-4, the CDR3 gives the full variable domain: DGGITQSPKYLFRKEGQNVTLSCEQNLNHDAMYWYRQDPGQGLRLIYYSQIVNDFQKGDIAEGYSVSREKKESFPLTVTSAQKNPTAFYLCASSKEQADNEKLFFGSGTQLSVL.

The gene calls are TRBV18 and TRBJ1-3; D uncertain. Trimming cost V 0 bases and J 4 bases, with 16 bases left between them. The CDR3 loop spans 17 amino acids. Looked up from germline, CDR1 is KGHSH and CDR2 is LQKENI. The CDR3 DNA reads TGTGCCAGCTCACCACCGGGAAATGTCCGCGGGGGAAACACCATATATTTT. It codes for CASSPPGNVRGGNTIYF.

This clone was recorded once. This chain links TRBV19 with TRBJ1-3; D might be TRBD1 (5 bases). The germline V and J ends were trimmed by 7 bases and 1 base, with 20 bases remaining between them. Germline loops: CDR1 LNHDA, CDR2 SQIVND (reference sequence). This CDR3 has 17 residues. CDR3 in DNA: TGTGCCAGTAAAAAATGGGGGGAGGGAACTTCTGGAAACACCATATATTTT. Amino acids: CASKKWGEGTSGNTIYF.

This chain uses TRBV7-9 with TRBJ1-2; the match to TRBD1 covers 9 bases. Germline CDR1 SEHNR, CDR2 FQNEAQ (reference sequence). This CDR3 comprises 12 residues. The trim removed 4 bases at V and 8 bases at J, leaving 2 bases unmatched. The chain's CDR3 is CASSSQGAGYTF. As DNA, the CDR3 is TGTGCCAGCAGCTCACAGGGGGCCGGCTACACCTTC.

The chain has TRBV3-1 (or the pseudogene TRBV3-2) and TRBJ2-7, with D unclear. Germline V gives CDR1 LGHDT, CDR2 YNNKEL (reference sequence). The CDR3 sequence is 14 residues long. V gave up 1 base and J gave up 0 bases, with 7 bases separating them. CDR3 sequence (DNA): TGTGCCAGCAGCCAAGGTCACTACTCCTACGAGCAGTACTTC. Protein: CASSQGHYSYEQYF.

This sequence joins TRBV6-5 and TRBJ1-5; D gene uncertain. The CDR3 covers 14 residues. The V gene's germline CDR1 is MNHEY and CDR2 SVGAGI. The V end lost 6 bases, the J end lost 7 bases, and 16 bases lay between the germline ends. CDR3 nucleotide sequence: TGTGCCAGCAGATATGACGGAAACGGGCAGCCCCAGCATTTT. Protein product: CASRYDGNGQPQHF.

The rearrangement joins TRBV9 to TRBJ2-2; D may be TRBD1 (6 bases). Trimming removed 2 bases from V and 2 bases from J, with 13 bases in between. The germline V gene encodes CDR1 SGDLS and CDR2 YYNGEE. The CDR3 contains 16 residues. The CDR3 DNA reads TGTGCCAGCAGCGTCTCCGGGACAACCAACACCGGGGAGCTGTTTTTT. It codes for CASSVSGTTNTGELFF.

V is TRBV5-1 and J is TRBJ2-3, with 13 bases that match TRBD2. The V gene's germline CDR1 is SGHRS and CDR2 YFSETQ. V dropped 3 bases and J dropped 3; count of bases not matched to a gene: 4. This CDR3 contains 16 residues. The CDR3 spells CASSSGTSGTTDTQYF. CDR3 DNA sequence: TGCGCCAGCAGCTCCGGGACTAGCGGGACGACAGATACGCAGTATTTT.

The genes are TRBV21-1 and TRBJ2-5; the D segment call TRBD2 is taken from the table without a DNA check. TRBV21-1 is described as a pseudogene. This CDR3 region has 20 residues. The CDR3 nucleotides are TGTGCCAGCAGCACAGAGCCGGGACTAGCGGGGGTAGCTAACCAAGAGACCCAGTACTTC. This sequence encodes CASSTEPGLAGVANQETQYF.

The CDR3 coding sequence is TGTGCCAGCAACCAAGGGGGGGACGAAAAACTGTTTTTT. Amino acid sequence: CASNQGGDEKLFF. The chain employs TRBV6-5 and TRBJ1-4, with D perhaps matching TRBD1 (6 bases). The CDR3 covers 13 residues. Germline V gene data show CDR1 as MNHEY and CDR2 as SVGAGI. The ends were cut back, 7 bases at V and 8 bases at J, with 14 bases in the middle.

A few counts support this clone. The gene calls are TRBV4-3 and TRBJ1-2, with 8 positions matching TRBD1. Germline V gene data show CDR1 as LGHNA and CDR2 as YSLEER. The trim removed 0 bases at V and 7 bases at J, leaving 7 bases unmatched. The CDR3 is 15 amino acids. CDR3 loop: CASSQENQGATGYTF. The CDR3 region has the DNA TGCGCCAGCAGCCAAGAAAATCAGGGGGCGACTGGCTACACCTTC.

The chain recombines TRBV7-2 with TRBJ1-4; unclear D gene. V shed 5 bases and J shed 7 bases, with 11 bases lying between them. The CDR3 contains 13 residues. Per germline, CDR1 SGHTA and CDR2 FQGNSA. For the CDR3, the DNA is TGTGCCAGCAGCCATGGAGGGATTGAAAAACTGTTTTTT. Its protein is CASSHGGIEKLFF.